This TCR beta chain is from a study of beta chain features in type 1 diabetes. CDR1 is KGHSH and CDR2 is LQKENI in the germline V gene. The CDR3 runs to 13 residues. V lost 6 bases to trimming and J lost 3 bases, with 11 bases between them. Investigators reverse transcribed all isolated RNA, so they sequenced expressed TCRB transcripts. Assay used: immunoSEQ multiplex PCR; TCRdb lists only in-frame clones, some missing. The sample consists of fewer than 350,000 clones, approximately 15% of them appearing once. This clone has more than one count but fewer than ten. Its antigen is undetermined. Points from the study as a whole: TCRB CDR3 length was moderately but significantly reduced in all four CD4+ subsets of Type 1 diabetes patients.

The receptor was derived from a man in his late teens or twenties with type 1 diabetes. The J gene is TRBJ1-2, the V gene TRBV18; no firm D call. The sample comprised naive CD4+ T cells from blood. The CDR3 nucleotides read TGTGCCAGCTCTTCAGATGAGGACTATGGCTACACCTTC. Protein: CASSSDEDYGYTF.